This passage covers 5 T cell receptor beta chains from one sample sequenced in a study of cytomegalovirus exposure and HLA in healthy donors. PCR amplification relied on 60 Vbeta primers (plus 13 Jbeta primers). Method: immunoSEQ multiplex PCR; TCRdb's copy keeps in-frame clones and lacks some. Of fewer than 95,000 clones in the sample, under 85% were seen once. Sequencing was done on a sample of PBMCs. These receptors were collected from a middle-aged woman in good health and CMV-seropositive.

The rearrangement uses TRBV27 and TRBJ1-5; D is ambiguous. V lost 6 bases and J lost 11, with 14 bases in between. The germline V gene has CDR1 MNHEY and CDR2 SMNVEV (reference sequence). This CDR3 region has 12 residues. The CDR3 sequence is CASSPPGRAQHF. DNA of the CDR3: TGTGCCAGCAGCCCCCCTGGGCGGGCCCAGCATTTT.

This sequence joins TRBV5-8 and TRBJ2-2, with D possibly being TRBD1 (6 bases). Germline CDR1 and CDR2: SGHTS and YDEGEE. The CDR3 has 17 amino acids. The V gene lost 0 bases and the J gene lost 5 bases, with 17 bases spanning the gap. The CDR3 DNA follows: TGTGCCAGCAGCTTGGTGTGGGTGACAGGAACAACCGGGGAGCTGTTTTTT. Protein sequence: CASSLVWVTGTTGELFF. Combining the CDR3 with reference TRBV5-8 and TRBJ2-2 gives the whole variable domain EAGVTQSPTHLIKTRGQQATLRCSPISGHTSVYWYQQALGLGLQFLLWYDEGEERNRGNFPPRFSGRQFPNYSSELNVNALELEDSALYLCASSLVWVTGTTGELFFGEGSRLTVL.

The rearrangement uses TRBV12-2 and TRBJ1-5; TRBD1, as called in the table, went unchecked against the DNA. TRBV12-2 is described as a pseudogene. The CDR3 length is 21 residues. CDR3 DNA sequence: TGTGCAAGTCGCTTAGTCGTCCAGAGACAGGGAGTATTAGAGGGCAATCAGCCCCAGCATTTT. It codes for CASRLVVQRQGVLEGNQPQHF.

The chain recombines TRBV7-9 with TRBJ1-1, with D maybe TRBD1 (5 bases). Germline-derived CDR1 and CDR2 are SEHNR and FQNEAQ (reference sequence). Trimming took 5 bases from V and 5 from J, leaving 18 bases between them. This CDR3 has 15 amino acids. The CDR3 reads CASSPRGWGRTEAFF. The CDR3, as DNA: TGTGCCAGCAGCCCTAGGGGATGGGGTCGGACTGAAGCTTTCTTT.

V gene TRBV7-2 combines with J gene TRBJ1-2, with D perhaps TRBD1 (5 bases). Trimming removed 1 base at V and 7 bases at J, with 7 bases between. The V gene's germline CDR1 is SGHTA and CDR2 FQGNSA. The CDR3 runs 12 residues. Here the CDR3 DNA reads TGTGCCAGCAGCTTAGTAGGGGCTGGCTACACCTTC. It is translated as CASSLVGAGYTF. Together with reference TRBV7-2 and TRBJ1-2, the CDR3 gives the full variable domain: GAGVSQSPSNKVTEKGKDVELRCDPISGHTALYWYRQSLGQGLEFLIYFQGNSAPDKSGLPSDRFSAERTGGSVSTLTIQRTQQEDSAVYLCASSLVGAGYTFGSGTRLTVV.